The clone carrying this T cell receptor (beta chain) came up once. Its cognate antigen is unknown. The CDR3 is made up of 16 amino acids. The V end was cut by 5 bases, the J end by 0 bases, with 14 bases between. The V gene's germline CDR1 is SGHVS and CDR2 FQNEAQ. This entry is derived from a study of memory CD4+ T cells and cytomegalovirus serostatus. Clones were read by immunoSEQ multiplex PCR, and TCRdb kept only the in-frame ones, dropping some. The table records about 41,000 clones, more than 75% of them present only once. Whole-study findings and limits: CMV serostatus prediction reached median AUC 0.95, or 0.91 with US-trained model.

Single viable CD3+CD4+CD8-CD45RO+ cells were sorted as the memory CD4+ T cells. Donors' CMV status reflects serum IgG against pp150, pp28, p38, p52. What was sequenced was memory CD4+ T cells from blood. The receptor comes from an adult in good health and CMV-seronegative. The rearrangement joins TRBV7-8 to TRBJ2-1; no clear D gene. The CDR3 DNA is TGTGCCAGCAGCCCCTATAGGGTGAGCTCCTACAATGAGCAGTTCTTC. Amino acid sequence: CASSPYRVSSYNEQFF.